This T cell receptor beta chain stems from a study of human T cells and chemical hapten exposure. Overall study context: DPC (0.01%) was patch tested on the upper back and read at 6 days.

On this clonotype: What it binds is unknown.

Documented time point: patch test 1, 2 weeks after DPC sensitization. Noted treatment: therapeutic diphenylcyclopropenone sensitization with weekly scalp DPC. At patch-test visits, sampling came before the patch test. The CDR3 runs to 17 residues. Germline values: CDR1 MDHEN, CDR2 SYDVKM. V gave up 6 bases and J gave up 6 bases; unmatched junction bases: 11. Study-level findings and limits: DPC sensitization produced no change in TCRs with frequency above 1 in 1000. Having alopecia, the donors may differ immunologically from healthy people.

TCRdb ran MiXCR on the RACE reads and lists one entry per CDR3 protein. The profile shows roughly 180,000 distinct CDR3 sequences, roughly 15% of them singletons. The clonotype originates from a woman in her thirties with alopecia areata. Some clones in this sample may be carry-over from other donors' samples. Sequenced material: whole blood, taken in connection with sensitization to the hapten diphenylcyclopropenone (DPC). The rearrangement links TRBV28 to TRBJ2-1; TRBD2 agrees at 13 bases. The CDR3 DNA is TGTGCCAGCAGCCCTTCATTTACTAGCGGGGGGGCCAATGAGCAGTTCTTC. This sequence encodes CASSPSFTSGGANEQFF.